One sample yielded the 15 T cell receptor beta chains listed below, sequenced in a study of blood T cells in healthy people across ages. Then a second PCR, running roughly 7 to 11 cycles, was carried out with a sample-barcoded 5' primer and a J-beta primer mix. TCRdb processed the 5' RACE reads anew with MiXCR; each CDR3 protein has one entry. The table includes roughly 680,000 distinct CDR3 sequences, over 40% detected once. Sequencing was carried out using blood. The receptor source for this set is an elderly woman in good health.

This clonotype was counted at least ten times. This sequence joins TRBV24-1 and TRBJ1-2; the D is unclear. The CDR3 length is 14 residues. Germline CDR1 and CDR2: KGHDR and SFDVKD. Trimming pared 3 bases from V and 4 bases from J, leaving 11 bases between. In nucleotides, the CDR3 is TGTGCCACCAGTGATAGTGGAAGTTTCTATGGCTACACCTTC. This encodes CATSDSGSFYGYTF.

This clonotype occurred many times. The J gene is TRBJ2-1, the V gene TRBV5-1; D remains unclear. From germline, CDR1 is SGHRS and CDR2 YFSETQ. The V end was cut by 4 bases, the J end by 4 bases, with 9 bases between. This CDR3 is 13 amino acids long. CDR3 DNA sequence: TGCGCCAGCAGCCCGGACGAATACAATGAGCAGTTCTTC. Protein: CASSPDEYNEQFF.

This clonotype was seen ten or more times. This chain joins TRBV6-6 and TRBJ2-7; 8 positions agree with TRBD1. The junction had 6 bases not matched to a gene; V was cut back by 5 bases and J by 0 bases. Germline loops: CDR1 MNHNY, CDR2 SVGAGI (reference sequence). The CDR3 length is 15 residues. CDR3: CASSPTGGSSYEQYF. DNA for the CDR3: TGTGCCAGCAGTCCTACAGGGGGAAGCTCCTACGAGCAGTACTTC.

The genes are TRBV12-3 or TRBV12-4 and TRBJ1-2; D remains ambiguous. Trimming took off 5 bases at V and 4 bases at J, with 17 bases between the two ends. The CDR3 spans 15 residues. CDR3 bases: TGTGCCAGCAGTAGTTTCGCCCGGGAACTCTATGGCTACACCTTC. It yields the protein CASSSFARELYGYTF.

The chain links TRBV2 to TRBJ2-5; 7 bases line up with TRBD2. V was clipped by 3 bases and J by 5 bases; unmatched bases: 12. Germline V gives CDR1 SNHLY, CDR2 FYNNEI. There are 16 residues in the CDR3. The chain's CDR3 is CASSETSSARWETQYF. CDR3 DNA: TGTGCCAGCAGTGAGACTAGCTCGGCGAGGTGGGAGACCCAGTACTTC. Combining the CDR3 with reference TRBV2 and TRBJ2-5 gives the whole variable domain EPEVTQTPSHQVTQMGQEVILRCVPISNHLYFYWYRQILGQKVEFLVSFYNNEISEKSEIFDDQFSVERPDGSNFTLKIRSTKLEDSAMYFCASSETSSARWETQYFGPGTRLLVL.

The table lists this clonotype with many counts. CDR3 nucleotides: TGTGCCAGCAGCCCACCCGGGACCGAGGGGCGAAAACTGTTTTTT. Protein: CASSPPGTEGRKLFF. This chain uses TRBV3-1 with TRBJ1-4, with a possible D match to TRBD1 (5 bases). V lost 4 bases, J lost 10 bases, and 19 bases lay in between. Germline V gene data show CDR1 as LGHDT and CDR2 as YNNKEL (reference sequence). This CDR3 comprises 15 residues. The entire variable domain, with the rest obtained from reference TRBV3-1 and TRBJ1-4, is as follows: DTAVSQTPKYLVTQMGNDKSIKCEQNLGHDTMYWYKQDSKKFLKIMFSYNNKELIINETVPNRFSPKSPDKAHLNLHINSLELGDSAVYFCASSPPGTEGRKLFFGSGTQLSVL.

This clonotype was counted many times. CDR3 nucleotides: TGCGCCAGCGCTATGTTACAGGGGTCCTACAATGAGCAGTTCTTC. It codes for CASAMLQGSYNEQFF. The chain combines TRBV5-1 with TRBJ2-1; 7 nucleotides align to TRBD1. The trim removed 7 bases at V and 1 base at J, leaving 8 bases unmatched. CDR3 length: 15 residues. CDR1 and CDR2 (germline): SGHRS, YFSETQ.

The chain uses TRBV25-1 and TRBJ2-1; D may be TRBD2 (6 bases). Between the trimmed V and J ends, which lost 8 bases and 2 bases, there was a span of 10 bases. This CDR3 spans 13 amino acids. Germline CDR1 reads MGHDK; CDR2 reads SYGVNS. CDR3 sequence reads: CASARGTYNEQFF. CDR3 in DNA: TGTGCCAGCGCACGGGGGACCTACAATGAGCAGTTCTTC.

The V gene is TRBV7-9, the J gene TRBJ1-5; D call uncertain. The ends were cut back, 3 bases at V and 4 bases at J, with 4 bases in the middle. CDR1 and CDR2 (germline): SEHNR, FQNEAQ (reference sequence). CDR3 length equals 12 residues. CDR3 residues: CASSFNNQPQHF. DNA for the CDR3: TGTGCCAGCAGCTTCAATAATCAGCCCCAGCATTTT.

In its sample, this clonotype was seen many times. The chain employs TRBV12-3 or TRBV12-4 and TRBJ2-3; 9 nucleotides line up with TRBD2. The CDR3 is 15 residues long. J was trimmed by 2 bases and V by 5 bases; bases with no gene match: 5. CDR3 sequence reads: CASSPLAGYTDTQYF. The CDR3 DNA sequence: TGTGCCAGCAGTCCCCTAGCGGGGTACACAGATACGCAGTATTTT.

This chain connects TRBV3-1 to TRBJ2-7; TRBD2 agrees at 11 bases. The CDR3 contains 17 residues. The V gene end was trimmed by 4 bases and the J gene end by 2 bases; junction bases not matched to a gene: 10. From germline, CDR1 is LGHDT and CDR2 YNNKEL (reference sequence). As DNA, the CDR3 is TGTGCCAGCAGCCGCCACGGCACTAGCGGGGGCGCCTACGAGCAGTACTTC. Encoded protein: CASSRHGTSGGAYEQYF.

This sequence joins TRBV20-1 and TRBJ2-2; D gene ambiguous. V lost 4 bases to trimming and J lost 5 bases, with 5 bases between them. The CDR3 has 11 residues. Germline V gene sequence: CDR1 DFQATT, CDR2 SNEGSKA (reference sequence). The CDR3 bases are TGCAGTGCTACCCAGACCGGGGAGCTGTTTTTT. It encodes CSATQTGELFF.

The V call is TRBV6-4, the J call TRBJ1-6, with a weak D call TRBD1 (5 bases). CDR3 length: 9 residues. Trimming pared 10 bases from V and 13 bases from J, leaving 8 bases between. Germline CDR1 and CDR2: MRHNA and SNTAGT. The DNA for the CDR3 is TGTGCCACTCAGGGTCCCCTCCACTTT. This translates into CATQGPLHF.

Concerning this clonotype itself: This could be a read error, since a much larger clone is one nucleotide away. This rearrangement joins TRBV2 to TRBJ2-1, with 7 positions matching TRBD2. The CDR3 consists of 15 residues. Germline CDR1 is SNHLY and CDR2 is FYNNEI. For the CDR3, the DNA is TGTACCAGCAGCCGTACGGGGGGCTCCTACAATGAGCAGTTCTTC. Translation: CTSSRTGGSYNEQFF.

This chain connects TRBV29-1 to TRBJ1-2; TRBD1 matches 7 bases. The J segment lost 4 bases and the V segment lost 5 bases, leaving 4 bases of the junction unmatched. Germline lookup yields CDR1 SQVTM and CDR2 ANQGSEA. CDR3 length: 12 amino acids. The CDR3 DNA reads as TGCAGCGTTAAACAGGGGACCTATGGCTACACCTTC. Its protein product is CSVKQGTYGYTF.